Shown below are 3 T cell receptor beta chains from a single sample sequenced in a study of T cells after yellow fever vaccination. One entry per CDR3 protein, called by TCRdb with MiXCR from the 5' RACE reads. Of hundreds of thousands of distinct CDR3 sequences in the sample, approximately 13% were seen once. The source material was PBMCs, sampled on the day of the yellow fever booster vaccination. The origin of the receptors is a young man who received the YFV17D yellow fever vaccine.

The chain joins TRBV25-1 to TRBJ2-3; possible D gene TRBD2, 6 bases. The CDR3 runs to 17 residues. CDR1 MGHDK and CDR2 SYGVNS come from the germline V gene. Trimming cost V 1 base and J 0 bases, with 14 bases left between them. The CDR3 bases are TGTGCCAGCAGTGAATTTAGTAGCGGTCTCAGCACAGATACGCAGTATTTT. Its protein product is CASSEFSSGLSTDTQYF.

The chain links TRBV7-9 to TRBJ2-7; TRBD1 might be the D (6 bases). Trimming left V 0 bases short and J 0 bases short, with 9 bases between. This CDR3 is 15 amino acids long. The V gene's germline CDR1 is SEHNR and CDR2 FQNEAQ (reference sequence). CDR3 amino acids: CASSLADRSSYEQYF. The CDR3 DNA follows: TGTGCCAGCAGCTTAGCAGACAGGAGCTCCTACGAGCAGTACTTC. Using reference TRBV7-9 and TRBJ2-7 for the parts outside the CDR3, the full variable domain is DTGVSQNPRHKITKRGQNVTFRCDPISEHNRLYWYRQTLGQGPEFLTYFQNEAQLEKSRLLSDRFSAERPKGSFSTLEIQRTEQGDSAMYLCASSLADRSSYEQYFGPGTRLTVT.

This clonotype was counted at least ten times. The J gene is TRBJ2-2, the V gene TRBV20-1; D not certain. In germline, CDR1 is DFQATT, CDR2 SNEGSKA (reference sequence). The CDR3 spans 11 residues. V was trimmed by 6 bases and J by 5 bases, leaving 7 bases between them. CDR3 in DNA: TGCAGTGCAGGAAAAACCGGGGAGCTGTTTTTT. It yields the protein CSAGKTGELFF.